Below are 21 T cell receptor beta chains sequenced from a single sample in a study of T cell repertoires in cytomegalovirus infection. One entry per CDR3 protein, called by TCRdb with MiXCR from the reads. The data contain 95,000 to 150,000 distinct CDR3 sequences, roughly a third of them seen just once; the ten biggest clones take up under 65%. Their antigens remain unidentified. The sequences come from CD8+ T cells from cultured PBMCs, collected from culture after CMV antigen stimulation. Receptors originate from a human donor in good health (CMV status not recorded). Some clones in this sample may be carry-over from other donors' samples.

This clonotype was recorded a few times. This chain uses TRBV6-2 or TRBV6-3 with TRBJ2-5; D not certain. Germline loops: CDR1 MNHEY, CDR2 SVGEGT. With 5 bases removed from V and 1 base from J, the gap between germline ends came to 11 bases. The length of the CDR3 is 14 residues. CDR3 coding DNA: TGTGCCAGCAGTCGGGCGGACGCCCAAGAGACCCAGTACTTC. The encoded protein is CASSRADAQETQYF.

The chain is built from TRBV29-1 and TRBJ2-5; the match to TRBD1 covers 8 bases. V trimming: 3 bases; J trimming: 7 bases; junction bases outside the gene matches: 4. The CDR3 runs 12 residues. Germline V gene lookup returns CDR1 SQVTM and CDR2 ANQGSEA. CDR3 region: CSVEPGGATQYF. The DNA of the CDR3 is TGCAGCGTTGAGCCAGGGGGCGCGACCCAGTACTTC.

The chain recombines TRBV29-1 with TRBJ2-1; no clear D. The CDR3 is made up of 12 amino acids. The germline V and J ends were trimmed by 7 bases and 1 base, with 8 bases remaining between them. Looked up from germline, CDR1 is SQVTM and CDR2 is ANQGSEA. Here the CDR3 reads CSASGSYNEQFF. CDR3 bases: TGCAGCGCCTCAGGTTCCTACAATGAGCAGTTCTTC.

This clonotype was picked up many times. In DNA, the CDR3 is TGTGCCAGCAGTCGACAGGGCAGCTCCTACGAGCAGTACTTC. It yields the protein CASSRQGSSYEQYF. V is TRBV6-1 and J is TRBJ2-7; TRBD1 aligns across 7 bases. The CDR3 length is 14 residues. The trim removed 5 bases at V and 0 bases at J, leaving 4 bases unmatched. Looked up from germline, CDR1 is MNHNS and CDR2 is SASEGT.

This clonotype is deemed medium-sized. The chain employs TRBV5-6 and TRBJ2-7; 8 bases fit TRBD1. Germline CDR1 and CDR2: SGHDT and YYEEEE. With 0 bases clipped from V and 5 bases from J, the junction kept 10 bases outside the gene matches. CDR3 size: 16 residues. The CDR3 here is CASSLASQGERHEQYF. Here the CDR3 DNA reads TGTGCCAGCAGCTTGGCCTCACAGGGGGAAAGGCACGAGCAGTACTTC.

The table lists this clonotype with a few counts. This chain uses TRBV6-6 with TRBJ2-5, with D possibly TRBD1 on 5 matching bases. Germline V gene lookup returns CDR1 MNHNY and CDR2 SVGAGI (reference sequence). Trimming cost V 2 bases and J 2 bases, with 12 bases left between them. The CDR3 extends over 15 amino acids. The CDR3 is CASSYSPQGQETQYF. CDR3 DNA sequence: TGTGCCAGCAGTTACAGTCCTCAGGGACAAGAGACCCAGTACTTC.

The V and J genes are TRBV5-4 and TRBJ1-2; the D is unclear. V shed 0 bases and J shed 0 bases, with 12 bases lying between them. The CDR3 totals 16 residues. The germline V gene has CDR1 SGHNT and CDR2 YYREEE (reference sequence). The chain's CDR3 is CASSLVGQVTNYGYTF. CDR3 nucleotides: TGTGCCAGCAGCTTGGTTGGTCAGGTGACTAACTATGGCTACACCTTC.

This clonotype was observed a handful of times. The chain couples TRBV6-1 to TRBJ2-7, with 7 bases identical to TRBD1. The germline CDR1 and CDR2 sequences are MNHNS and SASEGT. V was pared by 8 bases and J by 2 bases, with 12 bases of the junction left unmatched. The CDR3 has 15 residues. For the CDR3, the DNA is TGTGCCAGCGGTATCTCCGGGACAGACCCCTACGAGCAGTACTTC. The encoded protein is CASGISGTDPYEQYF.

The genes are TRBV5-6 and TRBJ2-1; D remains unclear. The CDR3 loop spans 15 amino acids. V was trimmed by 1 base and J by 4 bases, leaving 12 bases between them. Germline CDR1 is SGHDT and CDR2 is YYEEEE. This CDR3 is CASSLPRQTYNEQFF. The CDR3, as DNA: TGTGCCAGCAGCTTGCCGCGTCAGACTTACAATGAGCAGTTCTTC.

V and J are TRBV10-3 and TRBJ2-3, with 7 bases identical to TRBD1. Germline loops: CDR1 ENHRY, CDR2 SYGVKD. V gave up 6 bases and J gave up 5 bases; unmatched junction bases: 11. This CDR3 spans 15 amino acids. CDR3 residues: CAIREIEGARDTQYF. The CDR3 region has the DNA TGTGCCATCAGGGAGATCGAGGGGGCGCGAGATACGCAGTATTTT.

The chain carries TRBV12-3 or TRBV12-4 and TRBJ1-2; possibly TRBD1 for D (5 bases). Trimming pared 7 bases from V and 2 bases from J, leaving 8 bases between. There are 12 residues in the CDR3. Here the CDR3 reads CASTGGNYGYTF. As DNA, the CDR3 is TGTGCCAGCACGGGGGGGAACTATGGCTACACCTTC.

This sequence joins TRBV10-3 and TRBJ2-5, with 8 bases lining up with TRBD1. CDR1 is ENHRY and CDR2 is SYGVKD in the germline V gene. The CDR3 is 15 amino acids. V trimming: 4 bases; J trimming: 1 base; junction bases outside the gene matches: 5. CDR3 protein: CAISARTGIQETQYF. The CDR3 DNA reads TGTGCCATCAGTGCCCGGACAGGGATCCAAGAGACCCAGTACTTC.

The chain is built from TRBV27 and TRBJ1-2; D might be TRBD1 (5 bases). Germline CDR1 reads MNHEY; CDR2 reads SMNVEV (reference sequence). CDR3 size: 13 residues. Trimming took 1 base from V and 6 from J, leaving 9 bases between them. The CDR3 sequence is CASSLFQGDGYTF. The CDR3 DNA reads as TGTGCCAGCAGTTTATTCCAGGGAGATGGCTACACCTTC.

Only a few counts were recorded for this clonotype. The gene calls are TRBV19 and TRBJ1-1, with 9 bases lining up with TRBD1. The CDR3 runs to 14 residues. Trimming took 8 bases from V and 6 from J; bases not matched to a gene: 10. Germline-derived CDR1 and CDR2 are LNHDA and SQIVND (reference sequence). CDR3 coding DNA: TGTGCCAGTGGCAGGGACAGGGAGTTGGCTGAAGCTTTCTTT. The encoded protein is CASGRDRELAEAFF. Supplemented by reference TRBV19 and TRBJ1-1, the full variable domain reads DGGITQSPKYLFRKEGQNVTLSCEQNLNHDAMYWYRQDPGQGLRLIYYSQIVNDFQKGDIAEGYSVSREKKESFPLTVTSAQKNPTAFYLCASGRDRELAEAFFGQGTRLTVV.

Comment on this clonotype: A much larger clone lies one base from this, so it may be a read error. The V and J genes are TRBV7-6 and TRBJ2-7; 7 bases map to TRBD1. The J segment lost 0 bases and the V segment lost 5 bases, leaving 10 bases of the junction unmatched. Looked up from germline, CDR1 is SGHVS and CDR2 is FNYEAQ. The CDR3 covers 16 residues. As DNA, the CDR3 is TGTGCCAGCAGCCCTGGACAGGAGGTGAGCTCCTACGAGCAGTACTTC. Its translation is CASSPGQEVSSYEQYF.

This chain links TRBV6-1 with TRBJ1-4; D gene ambiguous. In germline, CDR1 is MNHNS, CDR2 SASEGT. Trimming removed 4 bases at V and 0 bases at J, with 6 bases between. The CDR3 sequence is 14 residues long. Written as DNA, the CDR3 is TGTGCCAGCAGTGTCTGGCCAACTAATGAAAAACTGTTTTTT. This encodes CASSVWPTNEKLFF.

CDR3 residues: CASRRDTQGGYTF. CDR3 sequence (DNA): TGTGCCAGCAGACGGGACACCCAAGGTGGCTACACCTTC. The genes are TRBV6-5 and TRBJ1-2, with TRBD1 as a possible D gene (6 bases). The CDR3 consists of 13 residues. V was trimmed by 6 bases and J by 7 bases, leaving 15 bases between them. Germline assignment: CDR1 MNHEY and CDR2 SVGAGI.

This clonotype was counted a few times. The chain employs TRBV19 and TRBJ2-1, with 8 bases matching TRBD1. After removal of 3 bases from V and 0 bases from J, the junction contained 13 bases not matched to a gene. This CDR3 comprises 19 residues. Germline assignment: CDR1 LNHDA and CDR2 SQIVND (reference sequence). This CDR3 reads CASSIIFFRTGSSYNEQFF. CDR3 DNA: TGTGCCAGTAGTATCATATTCTTCAGGACAGGGAGCTCCTACAATGAGCAGTTCTTC.

About this clonotype itself: No DNA is shown, since the ends of the CDR3 on it are uncertain; the CDR3 is the one TCRdb lists. V is TRBV6-5 and J is TRBJ1-1; no DNA check was done on the table's D call, TRBD1. Germline loops: CDR1 MNHEY, CDR2 SVGAGI. A total of 15 residues make up the CDR3, ends included. The CDR3 sequence is CASSSSDRGHTEAFF.

This clonotype was found a few times. The chain recombines TRBV7-9 with TRBJ2-3; D unclear. Germline CDR1 SEHNR, CDR2 FQNEAQ (reference sequence). V was trimmed by 0 bases and J by 2 bases, leaving 12 bases between them. The CDR3 consists of 16 residues. CDR3 bases: TGTGCCAGCAGCTTAGCCAGCACAGCTCTCACAGATACGCAGTATTTT. This codes for CASSLASTALTDTQYF.

The rearrangement joins TRBV19 to TRBJ1-6; D is ambiguous. Germline lookup yields CDR1 LNHDA and CDR2 SQIVND (reference sequence). The CDR3 runs to 15 residues. With 7 bases removed from V and 7 bases from J, the gap between germline ends came to 17 bases. CDR3 residues: CASTPSGAANSPLHF. The DNA of the CDR3 is TGTGCCAGTACCCCGAGCGGCGCCGCGAATTCACCCCTCCACTTT.